The sequence of this T cell receptor (beta chain) was determined in a study of control samples from healthy donors and cancer patients. The V end lost 4 bases, the J end lost 3 bases, and 19 bases lay between the germline ends. Germline CDR1 and CDR2: LGHDT and YNNKEL (reference sequence). This CDR3 contains 17 residues. The method was immunoSEQ multiplex PCR; TCRdb's version includes in-frame clones alone and lacks a portion of them. Of about 180,000 clones listed, 85% to 90% were seen once; the top ten hold 1.2% to 1.5%. Sequenced: blood. The chain combines TRBV3-1 (or the pseudogene TRBV3-2) with TRBJ2-1, with D unresolved. The receptor was isolated from a woman aged 45-59 years in good health. The CDR3 DNA sequence: TGTGCCAGCAGCCTTACCTTGTGCCCTTCTAACTACAATGAGCAGTTCTTC. Protein product: CASSLTLCPSNYNEQFF.